Sequencing of this T cell receptor (beta chain) was carried out in a study of T cells in Graves' hyperthyroidism and ophthalmopathy. Study information: Upon initial diagnosis and before any treatment, peripheral blood was collected.

The CDR3 is made up of 14 amino acids. V was pared by 4 bases and J by 4 bases, with 15 bases between. CDR1 and CDR2 from the germline V gene are SGHTS and YDEGEE. Not enrolled were patients with uncontrolled infection, other autoimmune disease, pregnancy or lactation. Notes on the study in general: The majority of expanded thyroid clonotypes above 0.001 also appeared in blood. Median prediction lead before ophthalmopathy onset was six to eight months with the model.

This clonotype was counted a few times. Its antigen is currently unknown. Amplification targeted TCR beta CDR3 regions from RNA transcripts. HTBI primers drove first-round RT-PCR of the TCR CDR3. TCRdb analysed the multiplex PCR reads with MiXCR anew, one entry per CDR3 protein. Found here are more than 500,000 distinct CDR3 sequences, about 16% of them singletons; the top ten hold over 25%. The rearrangement links TRBV5-8 to TRBJ2-7, with D tentatively TRBD2 (6 bases). The sequencing input was blood. This clonotype originated in a woman in her thirties with Graves' ophthalmopathy. CDR3 amino acids: CASSPELGRYEQYF. In DNA, the CDR3 is TGTGCCAGCAGCCCCGAGCTGGGGAGGTACGAGCAGTACTTC. The whole variable domain, remainder taken from reference TRBV5-8 and TRBJ2-7, is EAGVTQSPTHLIKTRGQQATLRCSPISGHTSVYWYQQALGLGLQFLLWYDEGEERNRGNFPPRFSGRQFPNYSSELNVNALELEDSALYLCASSPELGRYEQYFGPGTRLTVT.